Presented here are 21 T cell receptor beta chains from one specimen sequenced in a study of blood T cell repertoires in COVID-19. The assay was immunoSEQ multiplex PCR, and TCRdb's table has in-frame clones only and misses some. Of 150,000 or so clones listed, approximately 88% are singletons. The sequencing sample was made of peripheral blood. The receptors were sampled from a woman in her sixties with acute or convalescent COVID-19.

The rearrangement uses TRBV7-2 and TRBJ2-3; D is perhaps TRBD1 (6 bases). This CDR3 has 15 amino acids. The V end was cut by 5 bases, the J end by 4 bases, with 16 bases between. Germline V gene data show CDR1 as SGHTA and CDR2 as FQGNSA. The CDR3 DNA is TGTGCCAGCAGCCCACAGGGATTAGGCCCAGATACGCAGTATTTT. Translation: CASSPQGLGPDTQYF.

The rearrangement joins TRBV11-2 to TRBJ2-7; 11 bases align to TRBD1. The CDR3 has 14 residues. CDR1 SGHAT and CDR2 FQNNGV come from the germline V gene. With 5 bases clipped from V and 4 bases from J, the junction kept 4 bases outside the gene matches. The CDR3 here is CASSRGTGGYEQYF. The CDR3 nucleotides read TGTGCCAGCAGCAGAGGGACAGGGGGGTACGAGCAGTACTTC.

The chain carries TRBV7-3 and TRBJ2-7; 10 nucleotides match TRBD1. The CDR3 runs to 16 residues. After removal of 5 bases from V and 2 bases from J, the junction contained 9 bases not matched to a gene. From germline, CDR1 is SGHTA and CDR2 FQGTGA. CDR3: CASSPEGTGVPYEQYF. The CDR3 nucleotides read TGTGCCAGCAGCCCAGAGGGGACAGGGGTTCCCTACGAGCAGTACTTC.

The chain combines TRBV7-2 with TRBJ2-3; D possibly corresponds to TRBD1 (7 bases). Germline V gene data show CDR1 as SGHTA and CDR2 as FQGNSA. There are 13 residues in the CDR3. Between the trimmed V and J ends, which lost 11 bases and 3 bases, there was a span of 15 bases. CDR3 in DNA: TGTGCCTGTTCGACAGGGAGGACAGATACGCAGTATTTT. Translated: CACSTGRTDTQYF.

CDR3 bases: TGTGCCAGCAGTTGGGGGGGGCTGGAGGACGCCGGGGAGCTGTTTTTT. Protein product: CASSWGGLEDAGELFF. V is TRBV6-5 and J is TRBJ2-2; possible D gene TRBD2, 7 bases. Trimming left V 4 bases short and J 6 bases short, with 18 bases between. The germline CDR1 and CDR2 sequences are MNHEY and SVGAGI. The CDR3 length is 16 residues.

The chain has TRBV18 and TRBJ1-6, with 8 bases matching TRBD1. CDR1 is KGHSH, CDR2 LQKENI, per germline. The CDR3 sequence is 15 residues long. V lost 3 bases to trimming and J lost 10 bases; unmatched junction nucleotides: 8. The CDR3 is CASSPSPDRVSPLHF. The CDR3 DNA is TGTGCCAGCTCACCCTCCCCGGACAGGGTATCACCCCTCCACTTT.

The V call is TRBV6-5, the J call TRBJ1-1; D gene uncertain. CDR1 MNHEY and CDR2 SVGAGI come from the germline V gene. This CDR3 comprises 13 residues. The germline V and J ends were trimmed by 3 bases and 1 base, with 6 bases remaining between them. The CDR3 DNA is TGTGCCAGCAGTTATGAGAGGAACACTGAAGCTTTCTTT. Protein: CASSYERNTEAFF.

This clone was seen once. The chain couples TRBV5-4 to TRBJ1-1; unclear D gene. Germline V CDR1 and CDR2: SGHNT, YYREEE (reference sequence). The V gene lost 4 bases and the J gene lost 1 base, with 14 bases spanning the gap. This CDR3 spans 15 amino acids. The DNA for the CDR3 is TGTGCCAGCAGCCCAGCTCGGGGTGGGAACACTGAAGCTTTCTTT. Its translation: CASSPARGGNTEAFF.

The chain combines TRBV12-3 or TRBV12-4 with TRBJ1-1, with D hard to call. The ends were cut back, 6 bases at V and 6 bases at J, with 8 bases in the middle. The CDR3 has 11 residues. CDR3 sequence (DNA): TGTGCCAGCAGCTCCTGGCCTGAAGCTTTCTTT. It translates to CASSSWPEAFF.

J is TRBJ1-5 and V is TRBV5-6; D is undetermined. CDR1 SGHDT and CDR2 YYEEEE come from the germline V gene. This CDR3 spans 15 amino acids. V lost 1 base to trimming and J lost 1 base, with 9 bases between them. DNA of the CDR3: TGTGCCAGCAGCTTGCGGTCCATGAGCAATCAGCCCCAGCATTTT. Its protein product is CASSLRSMSNQPQHF.

This chain joins TRBV7-2 and TRBJ2-7, with a tentative D call TRBD2 (6 bases). V was clipped by 1 base and J by 7 bases, with 17 bases between them. Germline CDR1 reads SGHTA; CDR2 reads FQGNSA. The CDR3 extends over 15 amino acids. CDR3 bases: TGTGCCAGCAGCTTAGGTGGGGGGACCAAAGGGGAGCAGTACTTC. Translation gives CASSLGGGTKGEQYF. The complete variable domain, with remaining parts taken from reference TRBV7-2 and TRBJ2-7, reads GAGVSQSPSNKVTEKGKDVELRCDPISGHTALYWYRQSLGQGLEFLIYFQGNSAPDKSGLPSDRFSAERTGGSVSTLTIQRTQQEDSAVYLCASSLGGGTKGEQYFGPGTRLTVT.

The V and J genes are TRBV4-2 and TRBJ2-5, with 9 bases identical to TRBD1. Trimming cost V 5 bases and J 5 bases; bases outside gene matches: 12. CDR3 length: 16 amino acids. Germline values: CDR1 LGHNA, CDR2 YNFKEQ. CDR3 residues: CASSTLKTGGKETQYF. The CDR3 DNA reads as TGTGCCAGCAGCACACTCAAGACAGGGGGTAAGGAGACCCAGTACTTC.

The sample holds one count of this clone. J is TRBJ1-1 and V is TRBV28, with TRBD1 matching over 7 bases. The CDR3 extends over 15 amino acids. Germline values: CDR1 MDHEN, CDR2 SYDVKM. V shed 1 base, J shed 8 bases, and the junction held 10 bases outside the gene matches. Written as DNA, the CDR3 is TGTGCCAGCAGTTTATTGGGGGGACAGCGGTCCGAAGCTTTCTTT. Translated: CASSLLGGQRSEAFF.

This clone was detected only a few times. The chain has TRBV28 and TRBJ1-2, with D perhaps matching TRBD1 (6 bases). The V and J ends lost 5 bases and 0 bases respectively, with 7 bases between them. The CDR3 totals 13 residues. In germline, CDR1 is MDHEN, CDR2 SYDVKM. The DNA for the CDR3 is TGTGCCAGCAGTCGGACAGCTAACTATGGCTACACCTTC. Amino acids: CASSRTANYGYTF.

This rearrangement joins TRBV7-2 to TRBJ2-1; D uncertain. The germline CDR1 and CDR2 sequences are SGHTA and FQGNSA. The V end was cut by 2 bases, the J end by 2 bases, with 13 bases between. The CDR3 totals 16 residues. CDR3 sequence reads: CASSLFGGPAYNEQFF. As DNA, the CDR3 is TGTGCCAGCAGCTTATTCGGCGGCCCAGCCTACAATGAGCAGTTCTTC.

The chain combines TRBV6-6 with TRBJ2-1; TRBD1 matches at 7 bases. The CDR3 contains 14 residues. Unmatched junction bases numbered 5, after V lost 0 bases and J lost 9 bases. Germline assignment: CDR1 MNHNY and CDR2 SVGAGI (reference sequence). The CDR3 DNA reads TGTGCCAGCAGTTACTCATCACAGGGGATTGAGCAGTTCTTC. Amino acid sequence: CASSYSSQGIEQFF.

V and J are TRBV6-2 or TRBV6-3 and TRBJ2-7; D is unclear. The CDR3 consists of 15 residues. V lost 0 bases and J lost 3, with 12 bases in between. Germline CDR1 MNHEY, CDR2 SVGEGT. The chain's CDR3 is CASSYSPGRNYEQYF. CDR3 sequence (DNA): TGTGCCAGCAGTTACTCTCCAGGTAGAAACTACGAGCAGTACTTC.

This clone has only a few counts. V gene TRBV9 combines with J gene TRBJ1-6; maybe TRBD1 (5 bases). Germline CDR1 SGDLS, CDR2 YYNGEE. The CDR3 covers 16 residues. V was pared by 0 bases and J by 8 bases, with 15 bases between. The CDR3 loop is CASSVDPGRVDSPLHF. CDR3 bases: TGTGCCAGCAGCGTAGATCCGGGCAGGGTGGATTCACCCCTCCACTTT.

This CDR3 is CATSDSTGGNTEAFF. CDR3 DNA: TGTGCCACCAGTGATTCGACAGGAGGGAACACTGAAGCTTTCTTT. V gene TRBV24-1 combines with J gene TRBJ1-1; maybe TRBD1 (6 bases). Between the trimmed V and J ends, which lost 2 bases and 1 base, there was a span of 10 bases. Looked up from germline, CDR1 is KGHDR and CDR2 is SFDVKD. This CDR3 has 15 amino acids.

CDR3 sequence (DNA): TGTGCTAGTGGTAAGACTAGCGGGGGGGCACATGAGCAGTTCTTC. The encoded protein is CASGKTSGGAHEQFF. This chain links TRBV12-5 with TRBJ2-1; 14 bases map to TRBD2. Germline-derived CDR1 and CDR2 are LGHNT and FRNRAP. The CDR3 totals 15 residues. The V gene end was trimmed by 5 bases and the J gene end by 8 bases; junction bases not matched to a gene: 5.

J is TRBJ1-2 and V is TRBV6-4, with TRBD1 as a possible D gene (6 bases). The CDR3 is 16 amino acids. Trimming took off 0 bases at V and 4 bases at J, with 15 bases between the two ends. CDR1 is MRHNA and CDR2 is SNTAGT in the germline V gene. This CDR3 is CASSDSIQGPFYGYTF. The CDR3 coding sequence is TGTGCCAGCAGTGACTCGATCCAGGGGCCATTCTATGGCTACACCTTC.